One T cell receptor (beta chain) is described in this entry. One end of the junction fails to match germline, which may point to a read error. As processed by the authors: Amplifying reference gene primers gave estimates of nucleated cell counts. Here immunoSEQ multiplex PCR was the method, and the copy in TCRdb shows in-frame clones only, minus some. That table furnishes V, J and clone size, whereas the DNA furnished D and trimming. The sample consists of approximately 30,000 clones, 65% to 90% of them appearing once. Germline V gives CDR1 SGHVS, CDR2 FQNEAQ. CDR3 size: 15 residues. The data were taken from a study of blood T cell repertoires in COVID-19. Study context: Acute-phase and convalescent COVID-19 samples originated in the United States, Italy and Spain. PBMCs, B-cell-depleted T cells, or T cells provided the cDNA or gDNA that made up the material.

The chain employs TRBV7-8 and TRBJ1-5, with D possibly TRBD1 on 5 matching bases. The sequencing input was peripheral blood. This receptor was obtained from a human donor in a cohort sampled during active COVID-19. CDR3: CASSLAGPNNQPQHF. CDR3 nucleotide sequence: TGTGCCAGCAGCCTAGCGGGGCCAAACAATCAGCCCCAGCATTTT.